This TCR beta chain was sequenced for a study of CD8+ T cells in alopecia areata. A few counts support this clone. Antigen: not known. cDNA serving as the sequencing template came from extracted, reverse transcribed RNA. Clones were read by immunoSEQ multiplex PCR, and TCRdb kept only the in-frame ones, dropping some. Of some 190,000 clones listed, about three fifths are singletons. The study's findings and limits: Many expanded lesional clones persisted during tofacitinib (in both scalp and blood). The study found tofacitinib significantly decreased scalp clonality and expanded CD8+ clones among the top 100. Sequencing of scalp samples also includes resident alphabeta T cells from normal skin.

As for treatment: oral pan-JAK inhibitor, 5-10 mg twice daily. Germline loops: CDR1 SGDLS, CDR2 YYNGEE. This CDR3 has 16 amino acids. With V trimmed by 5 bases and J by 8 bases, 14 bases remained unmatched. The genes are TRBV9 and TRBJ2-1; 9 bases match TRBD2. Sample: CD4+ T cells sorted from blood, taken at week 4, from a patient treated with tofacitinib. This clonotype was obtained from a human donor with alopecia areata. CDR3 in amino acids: CASRATVAGVIDEQFF. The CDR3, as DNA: TGTGCCAGCAGGGCCACCGTAGCGGGAGTCATCGATGAGCAGTTCTTC.